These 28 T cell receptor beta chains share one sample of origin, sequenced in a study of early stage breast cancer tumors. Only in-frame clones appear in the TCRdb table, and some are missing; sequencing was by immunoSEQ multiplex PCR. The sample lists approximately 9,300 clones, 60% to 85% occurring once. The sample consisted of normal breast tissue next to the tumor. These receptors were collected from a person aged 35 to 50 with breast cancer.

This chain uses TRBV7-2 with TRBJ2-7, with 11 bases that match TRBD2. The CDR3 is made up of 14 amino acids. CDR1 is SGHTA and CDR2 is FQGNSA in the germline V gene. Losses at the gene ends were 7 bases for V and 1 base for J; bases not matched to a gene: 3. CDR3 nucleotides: TGTGCCAGCAACCTAGCGGGAGGATCCTACGAGCAGTACTTC. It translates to CASNLAGGSYEQYF.

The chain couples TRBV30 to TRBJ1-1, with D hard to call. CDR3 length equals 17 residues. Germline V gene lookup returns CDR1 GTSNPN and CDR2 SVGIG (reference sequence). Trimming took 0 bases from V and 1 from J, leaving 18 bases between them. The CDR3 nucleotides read TGTGCCTGGAGTGTCGCCACGGCAGCTTTCAAGAACACTGAAGCTTTCTTT. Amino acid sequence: CAWSVATAAFKNTEAFF. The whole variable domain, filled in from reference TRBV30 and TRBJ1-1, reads SQTIHQWPATLVQPVGSPLSLECTVEGTSNPNLYWYRQAAGRGLQLLFYSVGIGQISSEVPQNLSASRPQDRQFILSSKKLLLSDSGFYLCAWSVATAAFKNTEAFFGQGTRLTVV.

As DNA, the CDR3 is TGTGCCAGCAGCTTAGGCTCCGGAAACACCATATATTTT. Its protein product is CASSLGSGNTIYF. The gene calls are TRBV7-3 and TRBJ1-3; no clear D. This CDR3 has 13 amino acids. The V and J ends lost 2 bases and 4 bases respectively, with 6 bases between them. Germline assignment: CDR1 SGHTA and CDR2 FQGTGA.

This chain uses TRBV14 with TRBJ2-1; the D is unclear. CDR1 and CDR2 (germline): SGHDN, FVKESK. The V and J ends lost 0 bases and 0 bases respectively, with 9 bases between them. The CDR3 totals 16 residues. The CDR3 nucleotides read TGTGCCAGCAGCCAAGAAAGTTATAACTCCTACAATGAGCAGTTCTTC. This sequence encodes CASSQESYNSYNEQFF.

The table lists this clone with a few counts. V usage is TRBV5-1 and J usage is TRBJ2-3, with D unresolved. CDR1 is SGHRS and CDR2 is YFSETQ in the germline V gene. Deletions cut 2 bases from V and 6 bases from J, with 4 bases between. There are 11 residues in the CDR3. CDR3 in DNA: TGCGCCAGCAGCTTAGCCGATACGCAGTATTTT. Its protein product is CASSLADTQYF.

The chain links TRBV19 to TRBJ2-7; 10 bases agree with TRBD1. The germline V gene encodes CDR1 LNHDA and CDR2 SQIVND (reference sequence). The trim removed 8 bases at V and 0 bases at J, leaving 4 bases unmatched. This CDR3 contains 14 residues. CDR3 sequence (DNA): TGTGCCAGTGGGGACAGGGGAAACTCCTACGAGCAGTACTTC. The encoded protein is CASGDRGNSYEQYF.

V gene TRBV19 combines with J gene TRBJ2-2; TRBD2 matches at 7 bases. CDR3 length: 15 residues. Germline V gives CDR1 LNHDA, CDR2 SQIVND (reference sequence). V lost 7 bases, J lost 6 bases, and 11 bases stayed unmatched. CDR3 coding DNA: TGTGCCAGTACCACCCTGGCGGGAGAGGCCGGGGAGCTGTTTTTT. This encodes CASTTLAGEAGELFF.

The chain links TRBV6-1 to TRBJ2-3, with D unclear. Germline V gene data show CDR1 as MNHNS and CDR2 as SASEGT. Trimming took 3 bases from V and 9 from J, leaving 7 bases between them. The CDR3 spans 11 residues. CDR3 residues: CASSDQRTQYF. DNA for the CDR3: TGTGCCAGCAGTGATCAACGAACGCAGTATTTT.

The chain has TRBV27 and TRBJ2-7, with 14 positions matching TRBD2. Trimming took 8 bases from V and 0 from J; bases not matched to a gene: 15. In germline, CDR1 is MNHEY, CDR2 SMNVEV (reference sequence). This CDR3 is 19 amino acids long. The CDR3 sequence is CASRRGGTSGSVSSYEQYF. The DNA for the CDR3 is TGTGCCAGCCGCCGGGGTGGGACTAGCGGGAGTGTGAGCTCCTACGAGCAGTACTTC.

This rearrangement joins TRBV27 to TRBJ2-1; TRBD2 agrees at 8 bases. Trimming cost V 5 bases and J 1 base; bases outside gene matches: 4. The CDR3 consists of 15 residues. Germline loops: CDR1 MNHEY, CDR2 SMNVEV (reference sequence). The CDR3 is CASSLREGSYNEQFF. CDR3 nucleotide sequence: TGTGCCAGCAGTCTCCGGGAGGGATCCTACAATGAGCAGTTCTTC.

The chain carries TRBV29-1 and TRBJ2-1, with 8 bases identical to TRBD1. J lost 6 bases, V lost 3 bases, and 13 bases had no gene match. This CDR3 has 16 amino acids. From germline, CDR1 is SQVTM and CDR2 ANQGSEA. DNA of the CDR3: TGCAGCGTTGAGTGGGACAGGAGGGTCCCCGGCAATGAGCAGTTCTTC. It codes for CSVEWDRRVPGNEQFF.

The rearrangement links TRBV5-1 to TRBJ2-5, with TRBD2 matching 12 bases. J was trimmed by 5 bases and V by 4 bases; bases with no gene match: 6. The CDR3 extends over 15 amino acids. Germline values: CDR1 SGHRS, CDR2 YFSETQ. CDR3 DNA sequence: TGCGCCAGCAGCGCCGGACTAGCGGGAAGGGAGACCCAGTACTTC. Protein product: CASSAGLAGRETQYF.

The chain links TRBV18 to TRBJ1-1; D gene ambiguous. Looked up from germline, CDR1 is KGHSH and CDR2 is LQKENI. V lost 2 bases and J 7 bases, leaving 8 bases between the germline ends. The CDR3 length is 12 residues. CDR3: CASSPSGNEAFF. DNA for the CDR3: TGTGCCAGCTCACCATCGGGCAATGAAGCTTTCTTT.

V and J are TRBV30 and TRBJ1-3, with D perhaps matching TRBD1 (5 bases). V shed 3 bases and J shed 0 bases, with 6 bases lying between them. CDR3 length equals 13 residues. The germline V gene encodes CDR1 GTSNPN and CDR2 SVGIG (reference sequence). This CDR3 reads CAWSRDSGNTIYF. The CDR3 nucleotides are TGTGCCTGGAGCAGGGACTCTGGAAACACCATATATTTT. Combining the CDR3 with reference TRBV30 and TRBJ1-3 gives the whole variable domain SQTIHQWPATLVQPVGSPLSLECTVEGTSNPNLYWYRQAAGRGLQLLFYSVGIGQISSEVPQNLSASRPQDRQFILSSKKLLLSDSGFYLCAWSRDSGNTIYFGEGSWLTVV.

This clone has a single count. The CDR3 spells CASSEQVDPSYEQYF. CDR3 DNA sequence: TGTGCCAGCAGTGAACAGGTGGATCCCTCCTACGAGCAGTACTTC. This sequence joins TRBV6-1 and TRBJ2-7; D uncertain. Germline-derived CDR1 and CDR2 are MNHNS and SASEGT. This CDR3 region has 15 residues. Trimming shortened V by 2 bases and J by 0 bases, and 11 bases separated the two germline ends.

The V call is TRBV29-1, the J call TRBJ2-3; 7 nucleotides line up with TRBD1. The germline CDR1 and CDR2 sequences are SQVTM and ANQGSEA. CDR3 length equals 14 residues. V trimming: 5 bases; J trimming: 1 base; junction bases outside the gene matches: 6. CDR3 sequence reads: CSVRRQGGTDTQYF. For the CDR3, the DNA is TGCAGCGTTAGACGACAGGGCGGCACAGATACGCAGTATTTT.

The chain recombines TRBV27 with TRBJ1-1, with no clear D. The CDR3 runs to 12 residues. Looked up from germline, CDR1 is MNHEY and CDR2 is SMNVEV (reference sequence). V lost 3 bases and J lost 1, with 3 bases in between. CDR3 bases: TGTGCCAGCAGTTTTGGGAACACTGAAGCTTTCTTT. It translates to CASSFGNTEAFF.

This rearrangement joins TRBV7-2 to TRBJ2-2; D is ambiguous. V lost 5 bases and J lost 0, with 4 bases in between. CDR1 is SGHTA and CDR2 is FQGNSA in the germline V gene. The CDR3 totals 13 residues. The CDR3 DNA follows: TGTGCCAGCAGCCGTACGAACACCGGGGAGCTGTTTTTT. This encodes CASSRTNTGELFF.

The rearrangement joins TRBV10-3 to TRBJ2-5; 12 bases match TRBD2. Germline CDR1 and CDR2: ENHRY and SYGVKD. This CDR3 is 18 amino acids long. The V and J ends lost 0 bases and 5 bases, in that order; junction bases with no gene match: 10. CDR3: CAISESKGLAGRGETQYF. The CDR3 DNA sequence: TGTGCCATCAGTGAGTCAAAAGGACTAGCGGGACGAGGGGAGACCCAGTACTTC.

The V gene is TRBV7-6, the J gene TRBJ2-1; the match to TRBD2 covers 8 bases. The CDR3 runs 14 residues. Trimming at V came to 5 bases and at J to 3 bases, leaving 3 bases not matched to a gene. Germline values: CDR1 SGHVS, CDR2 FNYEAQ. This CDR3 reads CASSAGGIYNEQFF. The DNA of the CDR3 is TGTGCCAGCAGCGCGGGAGGAATCTACAATGAGCAGTTCTTC.

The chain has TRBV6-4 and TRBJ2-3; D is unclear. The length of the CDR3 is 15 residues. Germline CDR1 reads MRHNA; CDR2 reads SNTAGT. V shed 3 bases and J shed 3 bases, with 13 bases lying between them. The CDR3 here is CASSESKGSTDTQYF. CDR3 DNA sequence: TGTGCCAGCAGTGAATCGAAGGGATCGACAGATACGCAGTATTTT.

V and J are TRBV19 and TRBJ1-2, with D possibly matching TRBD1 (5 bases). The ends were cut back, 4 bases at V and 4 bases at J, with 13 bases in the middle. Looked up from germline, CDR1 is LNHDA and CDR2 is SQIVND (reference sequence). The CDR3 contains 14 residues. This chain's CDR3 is CASSTPRRGYGYTF. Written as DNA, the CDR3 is TGTGCCAGTAGTACCCCCCGAAGGGGCTATGGCTACACCTTC. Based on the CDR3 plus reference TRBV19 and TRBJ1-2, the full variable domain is DGGITQSPKYLFRKEGQNVTLSCEQNLNHDAMYWYRQDPGQGLRLIYYSQIVNDFQKGDIAEGYSVSREKKESFPLTVTSAQKNPTAFYLCASSTPRRGYGYTFGSGTRLTVV.

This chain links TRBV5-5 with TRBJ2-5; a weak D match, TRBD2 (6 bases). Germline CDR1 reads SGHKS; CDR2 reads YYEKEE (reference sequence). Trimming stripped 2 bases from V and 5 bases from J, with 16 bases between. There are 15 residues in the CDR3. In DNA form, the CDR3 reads TGTGCCAGCAGCTTCAGGTCGGATGGGGGGGAGACCCAGTACTTC. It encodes CASSFRSDGGETQYF.

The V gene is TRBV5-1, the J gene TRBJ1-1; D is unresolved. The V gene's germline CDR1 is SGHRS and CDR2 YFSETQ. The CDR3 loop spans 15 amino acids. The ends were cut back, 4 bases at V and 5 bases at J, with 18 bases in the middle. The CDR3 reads CASSPSGFGRTEAFF. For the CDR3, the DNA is TGCGCCAGCAGCCCATCGGGCTTCGGTAGGACTGAAGCTTTCTTT.

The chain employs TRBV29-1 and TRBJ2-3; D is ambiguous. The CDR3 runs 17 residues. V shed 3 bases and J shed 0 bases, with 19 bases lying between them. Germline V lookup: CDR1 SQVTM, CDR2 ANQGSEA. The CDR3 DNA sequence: TGCAGCGTTGATTTTTGGGTTCGGACGGCTAGCACAGATACGCAGTATTTT. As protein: CSVDFWVRTASTDTQYF.

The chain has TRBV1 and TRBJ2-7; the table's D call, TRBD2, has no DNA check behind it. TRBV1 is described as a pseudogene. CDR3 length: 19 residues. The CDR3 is CTSINPGTSPRGRSYEQYF. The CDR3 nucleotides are TGCACCAGTATCAACCCAGGGACTAGCCCACGAGGGCGGTCCTACGAGCAGTACTTC.

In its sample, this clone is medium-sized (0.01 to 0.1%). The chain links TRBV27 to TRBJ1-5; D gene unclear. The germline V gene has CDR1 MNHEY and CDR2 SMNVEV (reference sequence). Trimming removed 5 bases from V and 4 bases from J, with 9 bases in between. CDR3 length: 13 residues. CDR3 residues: CASSPTINQPQHF. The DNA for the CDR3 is TGTGCCAGCAGTCCGACCATAAATCAGCCCCAGCATTTT.

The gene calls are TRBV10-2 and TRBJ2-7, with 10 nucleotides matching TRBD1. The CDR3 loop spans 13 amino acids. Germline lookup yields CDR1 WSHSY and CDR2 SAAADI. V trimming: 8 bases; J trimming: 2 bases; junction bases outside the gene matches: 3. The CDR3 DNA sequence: TGCGCCAGCGGTGGACAGGGGGCCTACGAGCAGTACTTC. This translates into CASGGQGAYEQYF.